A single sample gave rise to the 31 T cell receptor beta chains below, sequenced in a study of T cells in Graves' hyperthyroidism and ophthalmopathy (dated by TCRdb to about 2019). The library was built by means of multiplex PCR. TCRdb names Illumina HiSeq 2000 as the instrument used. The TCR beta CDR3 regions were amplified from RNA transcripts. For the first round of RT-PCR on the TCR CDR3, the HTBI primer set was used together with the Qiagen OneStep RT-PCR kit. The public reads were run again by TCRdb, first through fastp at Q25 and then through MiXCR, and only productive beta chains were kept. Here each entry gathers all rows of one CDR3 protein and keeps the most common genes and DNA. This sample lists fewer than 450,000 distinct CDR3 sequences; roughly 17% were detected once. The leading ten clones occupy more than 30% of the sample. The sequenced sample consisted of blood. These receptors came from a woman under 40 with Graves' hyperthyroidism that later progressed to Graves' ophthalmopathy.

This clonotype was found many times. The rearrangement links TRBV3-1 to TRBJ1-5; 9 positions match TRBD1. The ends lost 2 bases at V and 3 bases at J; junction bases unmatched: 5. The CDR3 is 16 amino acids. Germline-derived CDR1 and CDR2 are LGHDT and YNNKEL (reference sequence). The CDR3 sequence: CASSQSGQGVNQPQHF. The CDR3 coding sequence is TGTGCCAGCAGCCAATCGGGACAGGGAGTCAATCAGCCCCAGCATTTT. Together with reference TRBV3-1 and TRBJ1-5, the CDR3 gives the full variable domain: DTAVSQTPKYLVTQMGNDKSIKCEQNLGHDTMYWYKQDSKKFLKIMFSYNNKELIINETVPNRFSPKSPDKAHLNLHINSLELGDSAVYFCASSQSGQGVNQPQHFGDGTRLSIL.

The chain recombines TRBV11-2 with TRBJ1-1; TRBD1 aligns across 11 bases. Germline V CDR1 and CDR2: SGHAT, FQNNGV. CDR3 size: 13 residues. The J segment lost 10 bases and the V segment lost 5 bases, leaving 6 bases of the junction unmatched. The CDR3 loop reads CASSPDRGRSAFF. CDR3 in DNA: TGTGCCAGCAGCCCGGACAGGGGGCGATCAGCTTTCTTT.

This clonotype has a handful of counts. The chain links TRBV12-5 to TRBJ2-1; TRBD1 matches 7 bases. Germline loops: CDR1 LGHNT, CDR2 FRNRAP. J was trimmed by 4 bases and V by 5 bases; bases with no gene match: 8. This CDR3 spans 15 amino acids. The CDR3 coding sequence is TGTGCTAGTGGTCCAGGGGGACGGACGTACAATGAGCAGTTCTTC. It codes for CASGPGGRTYNEQFF.

The CDR3 spells CSARDRGGRLIYNEQFF. CDR3 bases: TGCAGTGCTAGAGATAGGGGAGGGAGGCTAATCTACAATGAGCAGTTCTTC. The rearrangement uses TRBV20-1 and TRBJ2-1; TRBD2 aligns across 7 bases. The CDR3 spans 17 residues. With 0 bases clipped from V and 3 bases from J, the junction kept 11 bases outside the gene matches. Per the germline V gene, CDR1 is DFQATT and CDR2 is SNEGSKA (reference sequence).

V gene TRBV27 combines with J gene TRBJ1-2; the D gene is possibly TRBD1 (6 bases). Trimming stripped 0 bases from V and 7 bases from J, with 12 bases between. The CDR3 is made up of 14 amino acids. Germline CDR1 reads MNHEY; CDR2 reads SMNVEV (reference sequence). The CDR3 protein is CASSLSPGVGGYTF. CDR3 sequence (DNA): TGTGCCAGCAGTTTATCCCCAGGGGTCGGTGGCTACACCTTC.

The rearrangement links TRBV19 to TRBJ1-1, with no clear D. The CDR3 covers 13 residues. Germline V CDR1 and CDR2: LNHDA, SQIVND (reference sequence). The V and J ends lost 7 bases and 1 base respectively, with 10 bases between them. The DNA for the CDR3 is TGTGCCAGTAACCCAGACCGGAACACTGAAGCTTTCTTT. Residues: CASNPDRNTEAFF.

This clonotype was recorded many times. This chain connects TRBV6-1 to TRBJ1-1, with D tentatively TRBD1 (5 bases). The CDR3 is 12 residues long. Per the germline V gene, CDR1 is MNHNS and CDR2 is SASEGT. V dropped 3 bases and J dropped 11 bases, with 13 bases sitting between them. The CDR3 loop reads CASSDGRERAFF. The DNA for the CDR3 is TGTGCCAGCAGTGACGGCAGGGAAAGGGCTTTCTTT.

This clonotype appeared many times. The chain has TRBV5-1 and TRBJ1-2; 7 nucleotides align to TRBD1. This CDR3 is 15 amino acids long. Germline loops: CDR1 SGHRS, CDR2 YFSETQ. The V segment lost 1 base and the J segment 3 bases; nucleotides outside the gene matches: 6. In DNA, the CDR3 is TGCGCCAGCAGCTTGTACAGGGGCGTCGACTATGGCTACACCTTC. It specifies CASSLYRGVDYGYTF. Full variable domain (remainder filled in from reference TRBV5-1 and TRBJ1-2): KAGVTQTPRYLIKTRGQQVTLSCSPISGHRSVSWYQQTPGQGLQFLFEYFSETQRNKGNFPGRFSGRQFSNSRSEMNVSTLELGDSALYLCASSLYRGVDYGYTFGSGTRLTVV.

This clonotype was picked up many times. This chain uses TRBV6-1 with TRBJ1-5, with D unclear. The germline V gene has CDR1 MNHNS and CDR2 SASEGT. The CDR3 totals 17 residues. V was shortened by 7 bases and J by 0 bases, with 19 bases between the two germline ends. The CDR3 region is CASNPGPEKDSNQPQHF. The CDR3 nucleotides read TGTGCCAGCAATCCGGGCCCCGAAAAAGATAGCAATCAGCCCCAGCATTTT.

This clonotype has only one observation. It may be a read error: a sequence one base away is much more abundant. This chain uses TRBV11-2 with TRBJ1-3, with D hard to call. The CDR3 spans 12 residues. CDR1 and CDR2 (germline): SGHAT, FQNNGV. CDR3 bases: TGTGCCAGCAGCTTACTTGGAAACACCACATATTTT. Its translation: CASSLLGNTTYF.

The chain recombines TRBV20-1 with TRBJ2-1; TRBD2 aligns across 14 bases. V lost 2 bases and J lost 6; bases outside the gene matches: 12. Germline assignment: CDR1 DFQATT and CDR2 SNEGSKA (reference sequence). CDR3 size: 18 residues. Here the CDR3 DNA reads TGCAGTGCTAGATTCGCGGCGGGACTAGCGGGAGTTACCAATGAGCAGTTCTTC. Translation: CSARFAAGLAGVTNEQFF.

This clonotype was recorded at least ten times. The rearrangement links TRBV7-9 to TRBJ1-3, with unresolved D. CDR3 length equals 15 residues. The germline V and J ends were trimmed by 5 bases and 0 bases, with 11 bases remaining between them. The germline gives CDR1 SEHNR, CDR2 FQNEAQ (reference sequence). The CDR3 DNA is TGTGCCAGCAGCCTACCGGGGAGCTCTGGAAACACCATATATTTT. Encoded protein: CASSLPGSSGNTIYF.

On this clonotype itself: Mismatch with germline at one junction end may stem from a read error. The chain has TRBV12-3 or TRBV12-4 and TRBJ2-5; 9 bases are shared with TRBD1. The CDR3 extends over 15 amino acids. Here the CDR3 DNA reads TGTGCCAGCAGTTCGTCGACAGGGGGGGAAGAGGCCCAGTACTTC. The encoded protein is CASSSSTGGEEAQYF.

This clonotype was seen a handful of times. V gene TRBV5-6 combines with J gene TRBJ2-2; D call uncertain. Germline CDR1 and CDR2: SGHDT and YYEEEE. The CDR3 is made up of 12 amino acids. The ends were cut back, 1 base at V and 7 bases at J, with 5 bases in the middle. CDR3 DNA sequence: TGTGCCAGCAGCTTGCCCGGCGGGGAGCTGTTTTTT. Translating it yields CASSLPGGELFF.

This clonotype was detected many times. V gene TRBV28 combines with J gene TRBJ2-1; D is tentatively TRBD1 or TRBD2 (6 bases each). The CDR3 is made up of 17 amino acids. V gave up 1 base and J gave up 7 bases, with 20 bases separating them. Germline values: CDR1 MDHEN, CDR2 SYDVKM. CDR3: CASSLFHGGALLNEQFF. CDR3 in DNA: TGTGCCAGCAGTTTATTCCACGGGGGCGCATTATTAAATGAGCAGTTCTTC.

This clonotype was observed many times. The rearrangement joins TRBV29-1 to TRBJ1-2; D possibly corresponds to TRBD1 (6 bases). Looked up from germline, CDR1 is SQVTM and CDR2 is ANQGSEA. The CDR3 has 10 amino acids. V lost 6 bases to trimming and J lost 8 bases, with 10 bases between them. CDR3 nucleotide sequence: TGCAGCGTCTACAGGGACGGCTACACCTTC. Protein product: CSVYRDGYTF.

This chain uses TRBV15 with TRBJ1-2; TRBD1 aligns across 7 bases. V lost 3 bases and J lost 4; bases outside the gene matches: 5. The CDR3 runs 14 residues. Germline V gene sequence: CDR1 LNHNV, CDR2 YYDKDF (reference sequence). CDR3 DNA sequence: TGTGCCACCAGCAGCGCCGGGACAGTCTATGGCTACACCTTC. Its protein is CATSSAGTVYGYTF.

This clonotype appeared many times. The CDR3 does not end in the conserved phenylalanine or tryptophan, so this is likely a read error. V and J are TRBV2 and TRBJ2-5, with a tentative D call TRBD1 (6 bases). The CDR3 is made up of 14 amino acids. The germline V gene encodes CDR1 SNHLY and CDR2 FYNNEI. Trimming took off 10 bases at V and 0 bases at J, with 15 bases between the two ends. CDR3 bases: TGTGCCACCTGCCTCGGGACAAACCAAGAGACCCAGTACTCC. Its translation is CATCLGTNQETQYS.

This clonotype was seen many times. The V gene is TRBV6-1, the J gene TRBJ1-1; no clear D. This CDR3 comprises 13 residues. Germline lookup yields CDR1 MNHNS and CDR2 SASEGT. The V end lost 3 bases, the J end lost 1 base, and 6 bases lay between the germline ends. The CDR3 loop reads CASSDSSNTEAFF. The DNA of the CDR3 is TGTGCCAGCAGTGATAGTTCGAACACTGAAGCTTTCTTT.

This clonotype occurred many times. Here the CDR3 DNA reads TGTGCCTGGAGTGTGGTGGGACAGGGATATGGCTACACCTTC. Amino acids: CAWSVVGQGYGYTF. The V gene is TRBV30, the J gene TRBJ1-2, with 9 bases fitting TRBD1. CDR3 size: 14 residues. CDR1 is GTSNPN and CDR2 is SVGIG in the germline V gene (reference sequence). V gave up 0 bases and J gave up 5 bases; unmatched junction bases: 4.

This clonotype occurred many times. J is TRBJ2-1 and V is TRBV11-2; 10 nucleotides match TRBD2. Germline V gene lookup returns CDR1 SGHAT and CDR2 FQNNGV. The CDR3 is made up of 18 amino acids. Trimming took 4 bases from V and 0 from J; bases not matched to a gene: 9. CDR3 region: CASSSRGPSGSSYNEQFF. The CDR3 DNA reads TGTGCCAGCAGCTCCAGAGGGCCTAGCGGGAGCTCCTACAATGAGCAGTTCTTC.

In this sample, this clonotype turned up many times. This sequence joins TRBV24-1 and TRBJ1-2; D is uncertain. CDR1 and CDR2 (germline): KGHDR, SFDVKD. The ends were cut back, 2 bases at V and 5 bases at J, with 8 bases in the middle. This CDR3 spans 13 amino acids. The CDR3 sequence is CATSDSSLYGYTF. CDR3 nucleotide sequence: TGTGCCACCAGTGATTCTTCCCTTTATGGCTACACCTTC.

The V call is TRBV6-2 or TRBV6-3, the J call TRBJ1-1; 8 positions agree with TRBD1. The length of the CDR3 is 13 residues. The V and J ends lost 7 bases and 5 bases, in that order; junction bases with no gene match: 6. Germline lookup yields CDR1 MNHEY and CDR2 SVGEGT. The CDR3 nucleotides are TGTGCCAGCAAAACAGGGGGTTGGACTGAAGCTTTCTTT. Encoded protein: CASKTGGWTEAFF.

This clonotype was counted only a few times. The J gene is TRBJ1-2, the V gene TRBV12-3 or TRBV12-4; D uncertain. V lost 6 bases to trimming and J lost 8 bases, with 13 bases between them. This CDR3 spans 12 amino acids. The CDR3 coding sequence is TGTGCCAGCAGATCCCTTTTGGGAGGCTACACCTTC. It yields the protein CASRSLLGGYTF.

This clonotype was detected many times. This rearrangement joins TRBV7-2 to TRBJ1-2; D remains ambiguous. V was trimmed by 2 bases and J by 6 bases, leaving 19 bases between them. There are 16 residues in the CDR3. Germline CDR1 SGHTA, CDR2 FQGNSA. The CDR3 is CASSLSVVGSLNGYTF. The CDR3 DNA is TGTGCCAGCAGCTTAAGTGTTGTGGGCAGCCTTAATGGCTACACCTTC.

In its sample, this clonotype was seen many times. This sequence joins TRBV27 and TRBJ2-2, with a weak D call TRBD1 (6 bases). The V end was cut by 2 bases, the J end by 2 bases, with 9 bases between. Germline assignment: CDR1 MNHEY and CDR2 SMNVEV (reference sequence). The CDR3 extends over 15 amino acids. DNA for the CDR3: TGTGCCAGCAGTTTAGAGGGACACAACACCGGGGAGCTGTTTTTT. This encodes CASSLEGHNTGELFF.

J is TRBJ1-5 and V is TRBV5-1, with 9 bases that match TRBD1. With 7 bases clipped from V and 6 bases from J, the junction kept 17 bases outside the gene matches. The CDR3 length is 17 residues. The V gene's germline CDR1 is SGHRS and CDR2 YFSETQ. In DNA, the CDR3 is TGCGCCAGCTCGTGGGGCCCGGGACAGGGTTCGATTCAGCCCCAGCATTTT. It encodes CASSWGPGQGSIQPQHF.

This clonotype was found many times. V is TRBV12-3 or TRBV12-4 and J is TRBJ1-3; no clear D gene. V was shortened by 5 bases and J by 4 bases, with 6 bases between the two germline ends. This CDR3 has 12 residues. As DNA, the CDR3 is TGTGCCAGCAGTCTATTCGGAAACACCATATATTTT. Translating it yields CASSLFGNTIYF.

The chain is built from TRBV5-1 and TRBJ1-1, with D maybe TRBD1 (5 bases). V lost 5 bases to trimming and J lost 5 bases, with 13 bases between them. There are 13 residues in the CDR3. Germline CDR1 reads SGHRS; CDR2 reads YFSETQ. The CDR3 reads CASREGMRTEAFF. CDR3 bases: TGCGCCAGCAGGGAGGGGATGCGGACTGAAGCTTTCTTT.

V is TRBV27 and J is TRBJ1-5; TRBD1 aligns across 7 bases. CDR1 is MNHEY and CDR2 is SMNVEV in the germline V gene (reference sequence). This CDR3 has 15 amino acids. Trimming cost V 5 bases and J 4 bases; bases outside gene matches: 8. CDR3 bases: TGTGCCAGCAGTCCGGGACAGAGCTTTAATCAGCCCCAGCATTTT. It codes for CASSPGQSFNQPQHF.

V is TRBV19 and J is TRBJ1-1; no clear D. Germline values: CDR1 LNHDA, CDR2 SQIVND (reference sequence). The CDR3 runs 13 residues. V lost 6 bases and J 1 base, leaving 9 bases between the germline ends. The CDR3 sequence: CASRFSGNTEAFF. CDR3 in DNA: TGTGCCAGTAGATTTTCAGGGAACACTGAAGCTTTCTTT.